One T cell receptor (beta chain) is described in this entry. The antigen remains unidentified. The data are from a study of shared clonotypes between healthy human individuals. Overall study findings and caveats: All-four-donor shared clonotypes had higher generation probabilities than non-shared clonotypes did.

It was CD45RO-negative cells, positively selected for CCR7, that made up naive CD8 cells, with terminally differentiated effector memory CD45RA+ cells excluded. All donors were Caucasian adults living in Nashville, Tennessee. From germline, CDR1 is LGHNT and CDR2 FRNRAP. The CDR3 sequence is 15 residues long. V was cut by 7 bases and J by 0 bases, with 16 bases left in between. Here immunoSEQ multiplex PCR was the method, and the copy in TCRdb shows in-frame clones only, minus some. This table has some 1,900,000 clones, about 94% appearing once. The sequence derives from a man aged 18 to 29 in good health. Sequencing was performed on naive CD8+ T cells sorted from blood. The chain couples TRBV12-5 to TRBJ2-7; weak D call: TRBD1 (6 bases). In nucleotides, the CDR3 is TGTGCTAGTGCCCTGAGTAGGGGGAACTCCTACGAGCAGTACTTC. The encoded protein is CASALSRGNSYEQYF.